What follows is one TCR beta chain and its context. V was pared by 3 bases and J by 10 bases, with 15 bases between. Germline loops: CDR1 ENHRY, CDR2 SYGVKD. This CDR3 region has 13 residues. Source study methods: Reference gene primer amplification in the assay estimated nucleated cell counts. Some clones are missing from TCRdb's copy, which holds only in-frame ones; the method was immunoSEQ multiplex PCR. V, J and clone size were drawn from that table, and D and trimming were deduced from the DNA. The top ten hold roughly 4.3% of the sample, which has 200,000 to 250,000 clones, around 82% seen once. Those who participated ranged in age from 18 to 89 years and resided in under 25 US areas. This entry belongs to a study of blood T cell repertoires in COVID-19. On the study more broadly: Acute and convalescent COVID-19 samples came from the United States, Italy and Spain.

Sequencing was carried out using PBMCs or T cells enriched from blood (not recorded which). The TCR comes from a man younger than 40 with acute COVID-19. The chain employs TRBV10-3 and TRBJ1-1; a weak D match, TRBD1 (5 bases). Here the CDR3 DNA reads TGTGCCATCAGTGAACCGGGGGGTAGCGGAGCTTTCTTT. Translation: CAISEPGGSGAFF.